This TCR beta chain was recorded in a study of blood T cell repertoires in COVID-19 (dated by TCRdb to the early 2020s). At the level of the whole study: Samples from collaborators originated in the United States, Italy and Spain and spanned both the acute and convalescent phases of COVID-19. The material from the prospective study consisted of cDNA or gDNA derived from T cells, B-cell-depleted T cells, or PBMCs. The dataset comprised deeply sampled blood TCRbeta repertoires from subjects exposed to, actively infected with, or recovered from COVID-19. The repertoires were made available in a free public database intended to serve as a resource for research on the immune response to SARS-CoV-2. The samples were drawn from the first 160 participants of the ongoing ImmuneRACE study and from over 950 subjects provided by 6 global collaborators. Nearly every sample came with metadata listing a de-identified subject ID, COVID-19 status, age in years and sex. Where available, HLA class I and class II types were taken from metadata supplied by the sample provider and were not determined by assay-based typing. What the authors observed across the whole study: The quantity of clinical and demographic metadata differed by source and by participant and was supplied without curation.

In the case of this clone: Its antigen specificity is not known. No clone much larger than this one lies a single base away; base qualities are absent.

Collaborating institutions collected whole blood in K2EDTA tubes following their own protocols. Collaborator samples were shipped for TCRbeta analysis as frozen whole blood, isolated PBMCs, or DNA extracted from either sample type. TCRbeta CDR3 regions were amplified from genomic DNA by means of the immunoSEQ Assay, a bias-controlled multiplex PCR. The published analysis was carried out like this. The number of nucleated cells in each sample was estimated by amplification of reference gene primers within the assay. To quantify the absolute abundance of each unique TCRbeta CDR3 rearrangement, sequence reads were collapsed and filtered. For each sample, productive Simpson clonality was calculated as the square root of Simpson's diversity index across productive rearrangements. TCRdb holds this immuneACCESS table with in-frame rearrangements only. Some clones are missing; in checked studies, unresolved V genes explain under half, and the rest has no known cause. V, J and clone size were drawn from that table, and D and trimming were deduced from the DNA. A total of about 220,000 clones appear in this sample, approximately 80% of them only once. The ten top clones hold about 13% of the sample.

Sample: peripheral blood. The TCR was taken from a human donor in a cohort sampled during active COVID-19.

The CDR3 protein is CASSEDRLSDEQFF. The DNA is TGTGCCAGCAGCGAGGACAGGCTCAGCGATGAGCAGTTCTTC. This sequence uses TRBV6-6 and TRBJ2-1; TRBD1 fits 7 bases in the junction. Here V drops 6 bases and J drops 8 bases, and the junction holds 10 bases not matched to any gene. The CDR3 starts with the cysteine, ends with the phenylalanine, and has 14 residues. The kept DNA is CDR3 alone, 42 bases in frame from the first base. CDR1 is given as MNHNY and CDR2 as SVGAGI, both from the germline V gene (reference sequence).